The 23 T cell receptor beta chains given below trace back to one sample, sequenced in a study of T cells expressing NK-cell markers. Using the 5' RACE reads, TCRdb records one entry per CDR3 protein without DNA. The sample has some 500,000 distinct CDR3 sequences; the top ten hold roughly 1.4%. The sample consisted of blood T cells: a sorted CD56 or NKG2C T cell subset, CD4+ or CD8+ T cells, or bulk PBMC T cells (not recorded which). The receptors were sampled from a woman between 45 and 60 years old in good health.

The chain carries TRBV5-1 and TRBJ1-1. Germline loops: CDR1 SGHRS, CDR2 YFSETQ. This CDR3 contains 13 residues. The CDR3 loop is CASSLDGGWEAFF.

The chain employs TRBV3-1 and TRBJ2-7; without DNA, the TCRdb call of TRBD1 cannot be checked. The V gene's germline CDR1 is LGHDT and CDR2 YNNKEL (reference sequence). The CDR3 consists of 15 residues. The chain's CDR3 is CASSQNLDSAHEQYF.

This chain joins TRBV5-1 and TRBJ1-2; without DNA, the TCRdb call of TRBD1 cannot be checked. The V gene's germline CDR1 is SGHRS and CDR2 YFSETQ. The CDR3 is 13 residues long. CDR3: CASSPGTGYGYTF.

This chain joins TRBV29-1 and TRBJ2-2; the D gene TCRdb calls, TRBD2, cannot be checked with no DNA. This CDR3 spans 16 amino acids. Germline V gene lookup returns CDR1 SQVTM and CDR2 ANQGSEA. The CDR3 is CSVGGASGPNTGELFF.

The rearrangement joins TRBV5-1 to TRBJ2-2; absent DNA, TCRdb's TRBD1 call cannot be checked. The CDR3 runs 15 residues. From germline, CDR1 is SGHRS and CDR2 YFSETQ. The CDR3 loop is CASSPDRVSAGELFF.

The genes are TRBV24-1 and TRBJ2-3. Germline CDR1 KGHDR, CDR2 SFDVKD. CDR3 length: 13 residues. The CDR3 reads CATSDSATDTQYF.

The chain is built from TRBV15 and TRBJ2-2; TCRdb gives TRBD2 as the D gene, but with no DNA this cannot be confirmed. The CDR3 runs to 14 residues. The germline CDR1 and CDR2 sequences are LNHNV and YYDKDF (reference sequence). The CDR3 loop reads CATSRVGRTGELFF.

This chain links TRBV9 with TRBJ2-5; TCRdb outputs TRBD1, but without DNA this stays unchecked. Germline V gene lookup returns CDR1 SGDLS and CDR2 YYNGEE. The CDR3 is 16 amino acids. The chain's CDR3 is CASSVGSGGALETQYF.

V and J are TRBV6-1 and TRBJ2-3. The CDR3 runs to 13 residues. From germline, CDR1 is MNHNS and CDR2 SASEGT. CDR3 sequence: CASSGSFGDTQYF.

The V and J genes are TRBV3-1 and TRBJ2-5. This CDR3 has 16 residues. Per the germline V gene, CDR1 is LGHDT and CDR2 is YNNKEL (reference sequence). CDR3 in amino acids: CASSQDLAGDEETQYF.

The chain has TRBV15 and TRBJ1-4. The CDR3 runs to 15 residues. Germline V gene lookup returns CDR1 LNHNV and CDR2 YYDKDF (reference sequence). This chain's CDR3 is CATSRSRTDFEKLFF.

This CDR3 reads CASSAPDMGRSPLHF. The rearrangement joins TRBV12-3 or TRBV12-4 to TRBJ1-6; checking the TCRdb D call of TRBD1 is not possible without DNA. CDR3 size: 15 residues.

The chain couples TRBV5-1 to TRBJ2-7; without DNA, the TCRdb call of TRBD1 cannot be checked. Germline-derived CDR1 and CDR2 are SGHRS and YFSETQ. The CDR3 runs to 15 residues. CDR3 amino acids: CASSTTGQGHYEQYF. Variable domain in full (rest from reference TRBV5-1 and TRBJ2-7): KAGVTQTPRYLIKTRGQQVTLSCSPISGHRSVSWYQQTPGQGLQFLFEYFSETQRNKGNFPGRFSGRQFSNSRSEMNVSTLELGDSALYLCASSTTGQGHYEQYFGPGTRLTVT.

The chain employs TRBV5-1 and TRBJ2-5; absent DNA, TCRdb's TRBD2 call cannot be checked. The CDR3 contains 16 residues. The V gene's germline CDR1 is SGHRS and CDR2 YFSETQ. This chain's CDR3 is CASSLGPTRAQETQYF.

The chain links TRBV24-1 to TRBJ2-1; the D call from TCRdb, TRBD1, cannot be confirmed without DNA. This CDR3 has 16 amino acids. Germline CDR1 is KGHDR and CDR2 is SFDVKD. The CDR3 sequence is CATSDVSGTSYNEQFF.

The V and J genes are TRBV11-2 and TRBJ2-1; TCRdb's D gene call, TRBD2, goes unchecked for lack of DNA. There are 16 residues in the CDR3. Germline loops: CDR1 SGHAT, CDR2 FQNNGV. CDR3 sequence: CASKKVEGPPGNEQFF.

The chain combines TRBV3-1 with TRBJ2-7; the D gene TCRdb calls, TRBD2, cannot be checked with no DNA. This CDR3 is 15 amino acids long. The germline V gene has CDR1 LGHDT and CDR2 YNNKEL (reference sequence). The CDR3 region is CASSQEAGGPHEQYF.

The genes are TRBV12-3 or TRBV12-4 and TRBJ1-2; TCRdb selects TRBD1, and the lack of DNA leaves this call unchecked. This CDR3 spans 15 amino acids. The CDR3 reads CASSQRGTGNYGYTF.

The chain joins TRBV24-1 to TRBJ1-1. The CDR3 is made up of 11 amino acids. The V gene's germline CDR1 is KGHDR and CDR2 SFDVKD. CDR3 protein: CATSDLGRAFF.

V is TRBV5-1 and J is TRBJ2-5; the TCRdb D gene call, TRBD2, has no DNA to confirm it. Per germline, CDR1 SGHRS and CDR2 YFSETQ. The CDR3 totals 15 residues. The CDR3 sequence is CASRLREGHQETQYF. The full variable domain, in which reference TRBV5-1 and TRBJ2-5 provide the parts outside the CDR3, is KAGVTQTPRYLIKTRGQQVTLSCSPISGHRSVSWYQQTPGQGLQFLFEYFSETQRNKGNFPGRFSGRQFSNSRSEMNVSTLELGDSALYLCASRLREGHQETQYFGPGTRLLVL.

The rearrangement joins TRBV12-3 or TRBV12-4 to TRBJ2-4; the TCRdb D gene call, TRBD2, has no DNA to confirm it. The CDR3 is 18 amino acids. CDR3 region: CASSHPQLADLAKNIQYF.

The chain is built from TRBV7-9 and TRBJ2-1; TCRdb's D gene call, TRBD1, goes unchecked for lack of DNA. Per germline, CDR1 SEHNR and CDR2 FQNEAQ (reference sequence). CDR3 length: 14 residues. CDR3 protein: CASSVRGAGNEQFF.

V and J are TRBV6-2 or TRBV6-3 and TRBJ2-5; TCRdb outputs TRBD1, but without DNA this stays unchecked. The germline CDR1 and CDR2 sequences are MNHEY and SVGEGT. This CDR3 is built from 15 residues. CDR3 loop: CASSYRTQERETQYF.